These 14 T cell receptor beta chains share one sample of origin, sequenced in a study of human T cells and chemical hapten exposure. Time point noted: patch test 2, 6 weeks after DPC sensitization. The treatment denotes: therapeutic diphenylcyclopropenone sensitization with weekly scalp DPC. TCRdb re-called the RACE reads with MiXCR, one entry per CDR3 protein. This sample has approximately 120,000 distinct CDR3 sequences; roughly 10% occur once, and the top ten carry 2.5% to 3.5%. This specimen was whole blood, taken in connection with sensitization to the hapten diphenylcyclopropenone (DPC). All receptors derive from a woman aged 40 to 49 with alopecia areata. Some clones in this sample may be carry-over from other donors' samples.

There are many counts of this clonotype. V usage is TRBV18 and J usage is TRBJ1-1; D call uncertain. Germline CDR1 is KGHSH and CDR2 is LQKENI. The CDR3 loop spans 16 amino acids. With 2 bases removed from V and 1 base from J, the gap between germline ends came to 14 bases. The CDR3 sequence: CASSPSLTAANTEAFF. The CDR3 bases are TGTGCCAGCTCACCATCCTTGACGGCTGCGAACACTGAAGCTTTCTTT.

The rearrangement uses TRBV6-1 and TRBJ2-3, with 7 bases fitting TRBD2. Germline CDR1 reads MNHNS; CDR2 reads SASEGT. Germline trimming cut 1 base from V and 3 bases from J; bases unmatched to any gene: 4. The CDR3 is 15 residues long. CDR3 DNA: TGTGCCAGCAGTGAAGAAGGCGGGGGAACAGATACGCAGTATTTT. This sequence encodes CASSEEGGGTDTQYF.

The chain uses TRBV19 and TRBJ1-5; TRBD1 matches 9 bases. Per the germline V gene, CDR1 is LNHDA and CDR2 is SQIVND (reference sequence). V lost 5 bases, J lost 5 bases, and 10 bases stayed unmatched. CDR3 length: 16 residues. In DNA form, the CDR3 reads TGTGCCAGTAGTGGTCGGACAGGGGACTTTCATCAGCCCCAGCATTTT. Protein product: CASSGRTGDFHQPQHF.

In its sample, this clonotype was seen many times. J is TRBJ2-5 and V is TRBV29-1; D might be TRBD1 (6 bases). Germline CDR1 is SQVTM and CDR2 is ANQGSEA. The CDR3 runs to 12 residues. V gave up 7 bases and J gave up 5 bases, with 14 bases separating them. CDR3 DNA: TGCAGCGCCCGAACAGGGTCGGAGACCCAGTACTTC. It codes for CSARTGSETQYF. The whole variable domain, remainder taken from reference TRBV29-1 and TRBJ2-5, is SAVISQKPSRDICQRGTSLTIQCQVDSQVTMMFWYRQQPGQSLTLIATANQGSEATYESGFVIDKFPISRPNLTFSTLTVSNMSPEDSSIYLCSARTGSETQYFGPGTRLLVL.

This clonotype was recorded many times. The CDR3 coding sequence is TGTGCCAGCAGTTTGGTGGGGCTCCGGGGAGAGCAGTTCTTC. Protein sequence: CASSLVGLRGEQFF. V is TRBV28 and J is TRBJ2-1; D may match TRBD1 or TRBD2 (5 bases each). Germline V CDR1 and CDR2: MDHEN, SYDVKM. This CDR3 comprises 14 residues. Trimming removed 3 bases from V and 10 bases from J, with 16 bases in between.

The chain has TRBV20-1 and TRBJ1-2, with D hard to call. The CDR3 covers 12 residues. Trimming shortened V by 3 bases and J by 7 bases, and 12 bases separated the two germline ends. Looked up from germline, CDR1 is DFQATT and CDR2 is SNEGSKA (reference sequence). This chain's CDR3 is CSASSGGTGYTF. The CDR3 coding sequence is TGCAGTGCTAGTTCGGGAGGAACTGGCTACACCTTC.

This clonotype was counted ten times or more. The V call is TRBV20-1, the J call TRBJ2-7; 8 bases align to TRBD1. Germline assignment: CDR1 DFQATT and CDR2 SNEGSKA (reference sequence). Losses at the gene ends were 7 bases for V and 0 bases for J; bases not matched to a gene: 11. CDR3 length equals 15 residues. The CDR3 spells CSGSRGRRSSYEQYF. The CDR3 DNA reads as TGCAGTGGTAGCAGGGGGCGCCGAAGCTCCTACGAGCAGTACTTC.

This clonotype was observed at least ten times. The CDR3 here is CASSYGGGVYYGYTF. The DNA of the CDR3 is TGTGCCAGCAGTTACGGGGGTGGGGTCTACTATGGCTACACCTTC. The chain has TRBV6-5 and TRBJ1-2, with D maybe TRBD1 (5 bases). This CDR3 contains 15 residues. Trimming cost V 2 bases and J 3 bases, with 13 bases left between them. Germline values: CDR1 MNHEY, CDR2 SVGAGI.

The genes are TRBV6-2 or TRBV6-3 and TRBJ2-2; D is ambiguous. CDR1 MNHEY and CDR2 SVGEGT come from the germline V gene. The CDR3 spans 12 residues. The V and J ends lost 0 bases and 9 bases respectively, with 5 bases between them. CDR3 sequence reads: CASSYSKRELFF. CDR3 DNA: TGTGCCAGCAGTTACTCGAAGCGGGAGCTGTTTTTT.

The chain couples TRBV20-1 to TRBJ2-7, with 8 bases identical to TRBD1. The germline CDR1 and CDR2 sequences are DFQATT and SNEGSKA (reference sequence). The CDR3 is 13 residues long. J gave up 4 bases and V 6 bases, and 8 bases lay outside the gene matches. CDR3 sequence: CSAQDRDRYEQYF. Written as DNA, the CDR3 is TGCAGTGCCCAGGACAGGGATCGGTACGAGCAGTACTTC.

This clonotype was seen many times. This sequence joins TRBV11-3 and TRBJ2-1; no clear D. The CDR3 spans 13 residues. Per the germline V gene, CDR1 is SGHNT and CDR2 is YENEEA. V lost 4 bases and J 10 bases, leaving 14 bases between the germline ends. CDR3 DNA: TGTGCCAGCAGCTCCCGACCCGTTCGAGAGCAGTTCTTC. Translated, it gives CASSSRPVREQFF.

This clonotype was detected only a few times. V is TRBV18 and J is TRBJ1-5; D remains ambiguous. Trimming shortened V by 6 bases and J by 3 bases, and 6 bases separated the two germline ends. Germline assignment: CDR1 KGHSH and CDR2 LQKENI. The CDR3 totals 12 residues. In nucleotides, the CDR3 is TGTGCCAGCTCTAGAGACAATCAGCCCCAGCATTTT. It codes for CASSRDNQPQHF.

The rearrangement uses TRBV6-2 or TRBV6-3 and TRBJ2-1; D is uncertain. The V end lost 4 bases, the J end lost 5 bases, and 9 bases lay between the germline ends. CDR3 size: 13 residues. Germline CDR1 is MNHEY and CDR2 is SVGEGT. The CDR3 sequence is CASSSTLDNEQFF. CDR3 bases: TGTGCCAGCAGTTCGACTCTAGACAATGAGCAGTTCTTC.

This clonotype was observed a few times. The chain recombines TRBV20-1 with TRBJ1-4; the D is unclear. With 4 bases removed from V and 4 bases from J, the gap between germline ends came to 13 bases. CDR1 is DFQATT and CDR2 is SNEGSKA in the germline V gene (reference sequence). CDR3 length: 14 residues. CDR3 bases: TGCAGTGCTATAGCTAGGGCGAGTAATGAAAAACTGTTTTTT. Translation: CSAIARASNEKLFF.